This T cell receptor beta chain stems from a study of T cells in Graves' hyperthyroidism and ophthalmopathy. RNA transcripts were the template for amplifying TCR beta CDR3 regions. The study used the HTBI primer set for a first-round RT-PCR of the TCR CDR3. TCRdb re-called the multiplex PCR reads through MiXCR, storing one row per CDR3 protein. Among fewer than 350,000 distinct CDR3 sequences listed, approximately 14% were seen once. This clonotype was counted many times. The CDR3 runs to 12 residues. Trimming took 4 bases from V and 9 from J, leaving 11 bases between them. CDR1 is MNHEY and CDR2 is SVGEGT in the germline V gene.

This TCR derives from a woman aged 50 to 60 with Graves' hyperthyroidism that later progressed to Graves' ophthalmopathy. Sequencing input: blood. The chain carries TRBV6-2 or TRBV6-3 and TRBJ2-3; D possibly corresponds to TRBD2 (6 bases). CDR3 sequence (DNA): TGTGCCAGCAGTTCGGGACTGCAGACGCAGTATTTT. Amino acids: CASSSGLQTQYF.